The 24 T cell receptor beta chains listed next were all sequenced from one sample in a study of regulatory T cells in long-lasting Graves disease. The authors built TCR beta libraries using iRepertoire HTBI primers and Arm-PCR of CDR3 regions. TCRdb used MiXCR to reprocess the multiplex PCR reads, holding one entry per CDR3 protein. The sample holds about 290,000 distinct CDR3 sequences, 20% to 25% seen once. Time point noted: persistent/refractory GD, antithyroid drugs over 5 years with positive TRAb. Scientists built the TCR library using RNA that was extracted from PBMCs. The sequencing here drew on peripheral blood mononuclear cells (PBMCs), taken when the disease was refractory, from a patient treated with antithyroid drugs. The receptors derive from a female donor with Graves disease.

This clonotype was seen a handful of times. The V call is TRBV6-9, the J call TRBJ1-2; no clear D. The CDR3 has 16 residues. Germline CDR1 MNHGY, CDR2 SVAAGI. V was cut by 3 bases and J by 0 bases, with 14 bases left in between. For the CDR3, the DNA is TGTGCCAGCAGTTACGCGGCAGGAAGCCCTAACTATGGCTACACCTTC. Protein sequence: CASSYAAGSPNYGYTF.

This clonotype was seen repeatedly, ten times or more. The chain couples TRBV7-2 to TRBJ1-2; 7 bases align to TRBD1. Germline V gives CDR1 SGHTA, CDR2 FQGNSA. V dropped 4 bases and J dropped 2; count of bases not matched to a gene: 16. The CDR3 runs 18 residues. The CDR3 bases are TGTGCCAGCAGCTCCATCTTCGGGGGGACAGTTCCAAACTATGGCTACACCTTC. It translates to CASSSIFGGTVPNYGYTF.

In its sample, this clonotype was seen a few times. The V and J genes are TRBV20-1 and TRBJ1-1; D perhaps matches TRBD1 (5 bases). Germline CDR1 reads DFQATT; CDR2 reads SNEGSKA (reference sequence). The CDR3 has 13 amino acids. V was cut by 6 bases and J by 3 bases, with 14 bases left in between. CDR3 amino acids: CSAARGGDTEAFF. The CDR3 DNA sequence: TGCAGTGCGGCCCGGGGGGGGGACACTGAAGCTTTCTTT.

This clonotype was detected ten times or more. The chain carries TRBV10-3 and TRBJ1-6, with TRBD1 identical over 8 bases. This CDR3 is 13 amino acids long. J lost 5 bases, V lost 6 bases, and 0 bases had no gene match. Germline-derived CDR1 and CDR2 are ENHRY and SYGVKD. The CDR3 loop reads CAIRGQDNSPLHF. CDR3 sequence (DNA): TGTGCCATCAGGGGACAGGATAATTCACCCCTCCACTTT.

V is TRBV5-5 and J is TRBJ2-2, with TRBD2 matching over 7 bases. Trimming took 3 bases from V and 4 from J; bases not matched to a gene: 9. The germline CDR1 and CDR2 sequences are SGHKS and YYEKEE (reference sequence). This CDR3 comprises 16 residues. The chain's CDR3 is CASSYRLARATGELFF. Here the CDR3 DNA reads TGTGCCAGCAGCTACAGACTAGCTCGGGCCACCGGGGAGCTGTTTTTT.

In this sample, this clonotype turned up many times. CDR3 loop: CASSPLAGLMETQYF. In DNA, the CDR3 is TGTGCCAGCAGTCCTCTAGCGGGACTGATGGAGACCCAGTACTTC. The chain has TRBV12-3 or TRBV12-4 and TRBJ2-5; 9 bases agree with TRBD2. V lost 5 bases and J lost 5; bases outside the gene matches: 9. This CDR3 contains 15 residues.

The gene calls are TRBV15 and TRBJ2-7; the match to TRBD2 covers 9 bases. Germline trimming cut 0 bases from V and 2 bases from J; bases unmatched to any gene: 5. Germline V gives CDR1 LNHNV, CDR2 YYDKDF (reference sequence). There are 16 residues in the CDR3. The CDR3 spells CATSRDLAGPTYEQYF. CDR3 sequence (DNA): TGTGCCACCAGCAGAGACCTAGCGGGACCGACCTACGAGCAGTACTTC.

Worth noting for this clonotype: A single base separates this from a much larger clone, so it may be a read error. The chain recombines TRBV12-3 or TRBV12-4 with TRBJ1-2, with D possibly TRBD1 on 6 matching bases. The CDR3 is made up of 14 amino acids. V was cut by 6 bases and J by 10 bases, with 21 bases left in between. Here the CDR3 DNA reads TGTGCCAGCAGCCAAGGGGGAGGTGCGGGGGCCTACACCTTC. Its translation is CASSQGGGAGAYTF.

This clonotype came up a few times. The chain couples TRBV20-1 to TRBJ1-1; weak D call: TRBD1 (6 bases). Germline CDR1 is DFQATT and CDR2 is SNEGSKA (reference sequence). V gave up 3 bases and J gave up 0 bases, with 14 bases separating them. There are 15 residues in the CDR3. The CDR3 region is CSASDGQLMNTEAFF. The CDR3 nucleotides are TGCAGTGCTAGTGATGGACAGCTCATGAACACTGAAGCTTTCTTT.

Remarks on this clonotype: A clone one base away is much larger, so this may be a read error. The chain has TRBV6-5 and TRBJ2-7; 9 bases align to TRBD2. This CDR3 is built from 15 residues. Germline values: CDR1 MNHEY, CDR2 SVGAGI. The CDR3 bases are TGTGCCGGCAGTTACGCATCGACTAGCGGATACGAGCAGTACTTC. It yields the protein CAGSYASTSGYEQYF.

The chain is built from TRBV27 and TRBJ2-2; the match to TRBD2 covers 10 bases. Germline values: CDR1 MNHEY, CDR2 SMNVEV (reference sequence). V lost 5 bases to trimming and J lost 5 bases; unmatched junction nucleotides: 5. The CDR3 is made up of 15 amino acids. The CDR3 nucleotides are TGTGCCAGCAGTACCAGCGGGAGGGTAACCGGGGAGCTGTTTTTT. This gives the protein CASSTSGRVTGELFF.

This clonotype was recorded a few times. This chain uses TRBV4-1 with TRBJ2-7, with TRBD2 matching over 7 bases. The CDR3 has 17 residues. Looked up from germline, CDR1 is MGHRA and CDR2 is YSYEKL. The trim removed 1 base at V and 0 bases at J, leaving 9 bases unmatched. The CDR3 sequence is CASSQGIPGGLSYEQYF. CDR3 bases: TGCGCCAGCAGCCAAGGTATACCGGGAGGCCTCTCCTACGAGCAGTACTTC.

This clonotype was seen at least ten times. The rearrangement uses TRBV11-2 and TRBJ2-7, with TRBD1 matching over 8 bases. V shed 1 base, J shed 6 bases, and the junction held 5 bases outside the gene matches. This CDR3 contains 14 residues. Germline V lookup: CDR1 SGHAT, CDR2 FQNNGV. The CDR3 DNA reads TGTGCCAGCAGCTTAGGGAACGACAGGGGCGAGCAGTACTTC. Translating gives CASSLGNDRGEQYF.

The sample holds many counts of this clonotype. The rearrangement joins TRBV29-1 to TRBJ1-2, with TRBD1 matching over 7 bases. Per the germline V gene, CDR1 is SQVTM and CDR2 is ANQGSEA. V was clipped by 4 bases and J by 4 bases; unmatched bases: 24. The CDR3 loop spans 19 amino acids. CDR3 sequence: CSVGGHLGQISGVGYGYTF. The CDR3 bases are TGCAGCGTTGGGGGGCACCTGGGACAGATCAGTGGAGTTGGCTATGGCTACACCTTC. The full variable domain, with the rest looked up from reference TRBV29-1 and TRBJ1-2, is SAVISQKPSRDICQRGTSLTIQCQVDSQVTMMFWYRQQPGQSLTLIATANQGSEATYESGFVIDKFPISRPNLTFSTLTVSNMSPEDSSIYLCSVGGHLGQISGVGYGYTFGSGTRLTVV.

In its sample, this clonotype was seen many times. The chain recombines TRBV6-9 with TRBJ2-2; 12 bases agree with TRBD2. Germline CDR1 reads MNHGY; CDR2 reads SVAAGI. The CDR3 length is 19 residues. Germline trimming cut 3 bases from V and 3 bases from J; bases unmatched to any gene: 11. The CDR3 nucleotides read TGTGCCAGCAGTTACCTAGCGGGAGGGCCCGTGAAGGACACCGGGGAGCTGTTTTTT. It yields the protein CASSYLAGGPVKDTGELFF.

This clonotype appeared a few times. One junction end disagrees with the germline gene, perhaps due to a read error. The chain joins TRBV4-1 to TRBJ1-2; 10 bases align to TRBD1. The CDR3 is 16 amino acids. Germline CDR1 reads MGHRA; CDR2 reads YSYEKL. Written as DNA, the CDR3 is TGCGCCGGCAGCCAAATCGGACAGGGGGTAGACTATGGCTACACCTTC. Translating it yields CAGSQIGQGVDYGYTF.

The chain combines TRBV10-3 with TRBJ2-7; the match to TRBD1 covers 8 bases. With 6 bases clipped from V and 2 bases from J, the junction kept 9 bases outside the gene matches. The CDR3 contains 15 residues. Germline V gives CDR1 ENHRY, CDR2 SYGVKD. This chain's CDR3 is CAIRPGTGPPYEQYF. CDR3 in DNA: TGTGCCATCAGACCCGGGACAGGCCCTCCCTACGAGCAGTACTTC.

At least ten counts were recorded for this clonotype. The V and J genes are TRBV3-1 and TRBJ2-5; a weak D match, TRBD1 (6 bases). Germline V lookup: CDR1 LGHDT, CDR2 YNNKEL (reference sequence). The CDR3 totals 17 residues. The V end lost 0 bases, the J end lost 0 bases, and 14 bases lay between the germline ends. CDR3 nucleotides: TGTGCCAGCAGCCAAGATAGGACAGAATTGTACCAAGAGACCCAGTACTTC. Encoded protein: CASSQDRTELYQETQYF.

In this sample, this clonotype turned up a few times. The chain employs TRBV3-1 and TRBJ1-2; D is possibly TRBD1 (6 bases). This CDR3 has 14 residues. The V gene lost 0 bases and the J gene lost 7 bases, with 12 bases spanning the gap. From germline, CDR1 is LGHDT and CDR2 YNNKEL (reference sequence). CDR3 in amino acids: CASSQDPGVGGYTF. CDR3 sequence (DNA): TGTGCCAGCAGCCAAGACCCAGGGGTGGGTGGCTACACCTTC. Full variable domain (remainder filled in from reference TRBV3-1 and TRBJ1-2): DTAVSQTPKYLVTQMGNDKSIKCEQNLGHDTMYWYKQDSKKFLKIMFSYNNKELIINETVPNRFSPKSPDKAHLNLHINSLELGDSAVYFCASSQDPGVGGYTFGSGTRLTVV.

There are many counts of this clonotype. In DNA form, the CDR3 reads TGTGCCAGTGATCCGGGACAGAGGTACCAAGAGACCCAGTACTTC. It is translated as CASDPGQRYQETQYF. The genes are TRBV24-1 and TRBJ2-5; 7 bases are shared with TRBD1. V lost 11 bases and J lost 0; bases outside the gene matches: 11. This CDR3 comprises 15 residues. Germline V gene data show CDR1 as KGHDR and CDR2 as SFDVKD.

This clonotype was observed a few times. CDR3 loop: CASSLGRAENEKLFF. CDR3 bases: TGCGCCAGCAGCTTGGGCAGGGCAGAGAATGAAAAACTGTTTTTT. The chain joins TRBV5-1 to TRBJ1-4; perhaps TRBD1 as D (5 bases). The CDR3 is 15 residues long. The germline V gene encodes CDR1 SGHRS and CDR2 YFSETQ. Trimming stripped 0 bases from V and 5 bases from J, with 11 bases between.

This sequence joins TRBV6-5 and TRBJ1-1; D uncertain. The germline V gene encodes CDR1 MNHEY and CDR2 SVGAGI. The CDR3 length is 13 residues. V was pared by 4 bases and J by 3 bases, with 9 bases between. DNA for the CDR3: TGTGCCAGCAGTTCAAACGGGGACACTGAAGCTTTCTTT. It is translated as CASSSNGDTEAFF.

This clonotype is a singleton in its sample. Given a far larger clone just one base away, this is likely a sequencing read error. Given the absence of the conserved phenylalanine or tryptophan at the CDR3 end, a read error is likely. The rearrangement joins TRBV2 to TRBJ2-1; D may be TRBD1 (6 bases). The J call is doubtful: the DNA matches TRBJ2-5 better. The CDR3 is made up of 16 amino acids. Germline assignment: CDR1 SNHLY and CDR2 FYNNEI. The CDR3 protein is CASSEGGRGVEETQYL. CDR3 bases: TGTGCCAGCAGTGAGGGTGGCAGGGGAGTAGAAGAGACCCAGTACCTC.

The DNA of the CDR3 is TGCAGCGGCGCGAACAGGAACACTGAAGCTTTCTTT. This encodes CSGANRNTEAFF. The rearrangement links TRBV29-1 to TRBJ1-1; D gene unclear. Germline V gene lookup returns CDR1 SQVTM and CDR2 ANQGSEA. Trimming removed 7 bases from V and 1 base from J, with 10 bases in between. The length of the CDR3 is 12 residues.